A selection of T cell receptor beta chains follows, all from one sample in a study of CD8 T cells in ankylosing spondylitis. TCRdb called the 5' RACE reads again in MiXCR, with one record for every CDR3 protein. Among 300,000 to 350,000 distinct CDR3 sequences listed, around 20% were seen once. The source material was blood, either unsorted or a sorted T cell fraction (not recorded which). These receptors all stem from a female donor with ankylosing spondylitis or in good health (not recorded which). The CDR3 runs from the conserved cysteine through the conserved F or W. D genes are given only for firm matches. Clone size is not always given. Where it is, it says once, few, many or a class for expanded clones.

v_gene	abundance	j_gene	d_gene	CDR3aa	CDR3nt
TRBV30	NA	TRBJ2-5	NA	CAWSVLIRSGSRGETQYF	TGTGCCTGGAGTGTACTAATCCGGAGCGGATCCCGGGGAGAGACCCAGTACTTC
TRBV6-2/TRBV6-3	NA	TRBJ2-1	NA	CASTAAVQTEQFF	TGTGCCAGCACCGCTGCGGTGCAAACTGAGCAGTTCTTC
TRBV29-1	NA	TRBJ2-7	TRBD2	CSAILELAATYEQYF	TGCAGCGCCATATTAGAACTAGCGGCGACCTACGAGCAGTACTTC
TRBV5-5	many	TRBJ2-3	TRBD2	CASSSLPTSGSTDTQYF	TGTGCCAGCAGCTCACTTCCGACTAGCGGATCCACAGATACGCAGTATTTT
TRBV11-2	NA	TRBJ2-7	TRBD1	CASSLTDRGSYEQYF	TGTGCCAGCAGCTTAACGGACAGGGGTTCCTACGAGCAGTACTTC
TRBV29-1	few	TRBJ1-2	NA	CSVEDGSGGSNYGYTF	TGCAGCGTTGAAGATGGGTCTGGCGGATCTAACTATGGCTACACCTTC
TRBV4-3	NA	TRBJ2-7	NA	CASSQPDSGQYF	TGCGCCAGCAGCCAACCGGACAGTGGGCAGTACTTC
TRBV11-2	NA	TRBJ2-7	NA	CASSPQGGSYEQYF	TGTGCCAGCAGCCCCCAGGGAGGCTCCTACGAGCAGTACTTC
TRBV6-1	few	TRBJ2-2	TRBD1	CASGPGQGRAGELFF	TGTGCCAGCGGACCGGGACAGGGGCGCGCCGGGGAGCTGTTTTTT
TRBV12-3/TRBV12-4	NA	TRBJ2-2	NA	CASSPPRPVTGELFF	TGTGCCAGCAGCCCCCCCAGGCCGGTCACCGGGGAGCTGTTTTTT
TRBV6-6	few	TRBJ2-5	TRBD2	CASSYNSGGTQYF	TGTGCCAGCAGTTACAATAGCGGGGGTACCCAGTACTTC
TRBV2	few	TRBJ2-3	TRBD2	CASSGLAGPSTDTQYF	TGTGCCAGCAGTGGCCTAGCGGGCCCGTCGACAGATACGCAGTATTTT
TRBV20-1	few	TRBJ2-7	TRBD2	CSARDRRLAGTYEQYF	TGCAGTGCTAGAGATCGTAGGCTAGCGGGGACCTACGAGCAGTACTTC
TRBV3-1	NA	TRBJ2-7	NA	CASSHRVAKNEQYF	TGTGCCAGCAGCCACAGGGTGGCGAAAAACGAGCAGTACTTC
TRBV7-9	NA	TRBJ2-7	TRBD1	CASSLGTGYDEQYF	TGTGCCAGCAGCTTAGGGACAGGGTATGACGAGCAGTACTTC
TRBV20-1	many	TRBJ2-1	NA	CSALRDLSSYNEQFF	TGCAGTGCGTTGCGGGACTTGAGCTCCTACAATGAGCAGTTCTTC
TRBV7-3	few	TRBJ2-1	NA	CASSLRPGTSYNEQFF	TGTGCCAGCAGCCTTCGTCCCGGGACTTCCTACAATGAGCAGTTCTTC
TRBV5-1	NA	TRBJ2-3	TRBD2	CASSLAVAGGDTQYF	TGCGCCAGCAGCTTGGCCGTAGCGGGAGGAGATACGCAGTATTTT
TRBV4-3	few	TRBJ2-1	TRBD2	CASSQEGTSGVYEQFF	TGCGCCAGCAGCCAAGAAGGGACTAGCGGGGTCTATGAGCAGTTCTTC
TRBV29-1	many	TRBJ2-1	TRBD2	CSVEARLAGINEQFF	TGCAGCGTGGAGGCCCGACTAGCGGGAATTAATGAGCAGTTCTTC
TRBV7-9	few	TRBJ2-5	NA	CASSPLDSQETQYF	TGTGCCAGCAGCCCACTGGACAGCCAAGAGACCCAGTACTTC
TRBV27	NA	TRBJ2-1	TRBD2	CASSFASGSFDEQFF	TGTGCCAGCAGTTTTGCTAGCGGGAGTTTTGATGAGCAGTTCTTC
TRBV11-1	few	TRBJ1-3	NA	CASSHGNGRINRGNTIYF	TGTGCCAGCAGCCACGGCAATGGCAGGATCAATCGAGGAAACACCATATATTTT
TRBV7-2	many	TRBJ1-1	NA	CASSLSAAEAFF	TGTGCCAGCAGCTTGTCGGCTGCTGAAGCTTTCTTT
TRBV20-1	NA	TRBJ2-7	TRBD2	CSAGTSVTYEQYF	TGCAGTGCCGGGACTAGCGTTACCTACGAGCAGTACTTC
TRBV6-1	few	TRBJ1-3	NA	CASSGGTAGNTIYF	TGTGCCAGCAGTGGCGGGACTGCTGGAAACACCATATATTTT
TRBV4-3	NA	TRBJ2-5	NA	CASSRTTGLQETQYF	TGCGCCAGCAGCCGAACTACAGGGTTACAAGAGACCCAGTACTTC
TRBV7-2	NA	TRBJ2-7	NA	CASTRDRGSYEQYF	TGTGCCAGCACCAGGGACCGCGGCTCCTACGAGCAGTACTTC
TRBV20-1	few	TRBJ2-2	TRBD1	CSAAGQGNIGELFF	TGCAGTGCGGCTGGACAGGGGAATATCGGGGAGCTGTTTTTT
TRBV7-9	few	TRBJ2-1	NA	CASSSETYEQFF	TGTGCCAGCAGCTCAGAAACCTATGAGCAGTTCTTC
TRBV5-1	NA	TRBJ1-1	NA	CASGLTSGAGTEAFF	TGCGCCAGCGGCTTGACCTCAGGGGCGGGTACTGAAGCTTTCTTT
TRBV3-1	NA	TRBJ2-5	NA	CASSQRGEETQYF	TGTGCCAGCAGCCAGAGGGGTGAAGAGACCCAGTACTTC
TRBV20-1	NA	TRBJ2-7	TRBD2	CSARDRLAGIYEQYF	TGCAGTGCTAGAGATCGACTAGCGGGAATCTACGAGCAGTACTTC
TRBV4-3	NA	TRBJ2-5	NA	CASSRGTRYETQYF	TGCGCCAGCAGCCGCGGGACTCGCTACGAGACCCAGTACTTC
TRBV19	NA	TRBJ2-7	TRBD1	CASSPGGNEQYF	TGTGCCAGTAGTCCAGGGGGCAACGAGCAGTACTTC
TRBV6-1	many	TRBJ2-1	NA	CASSRRTNYNEQFF	TGTGCCAGCAGTCGCCGGACCAACTACAATGAGCAGTTCTTC
TRBV6-1	few	TRBJ1-1	NA	CASYLGLNTEAFF	TGTGCCAGCTACCTGGGGCTGAACACTGAAGCTTTCTTT
TRBV12-5	NA	TRBJ2-1	TRBD2	CASGLTQAGARHNEQFF	TGTGCTAGTGGTTTGACCCAAGCGGGAGCGAGACACAATGAGCAGTTCTTC
TRBV29-1	many	TRBJ1-4	NA	CSATSNEKLFF	TGCAGCGCCACTAGTAATGAAAAACTGTTTTTT
TRBV11-1	many	TRBJ2-2	TRBD1	CASMLKQGFFGNTGELFF	TGTGCCAGCATGTTGAAACAGGGGTTTTTCGGAAACACCGGGGAGCTGTTTTTT